These T cell receptor beta chains were read from a single sample in a study of CD8 T cells in ankylosing spondylitis. Each CDR3 protein gets one entry after TCRdb re-called the 5' RACE reads with MiXCR. The profile covers a few hundred thousand distinct CDR3 sequences, with approximately 20% appearing a single time and about 17% taken by the ten largest. Sequenced material: blood, either unsorted or a sorted T cell fraction (not recorded which). The receptors stem from a male donor with ankylosing spondylitis. The CDR3 runs from the conserved cysteine through the conserved F or W. Fields, in order: J gene, clone size, V gene, D gene, CDR3 DNA, CDR3 protein. The D gene is left open where the match is weak. Some rows have no size entry. The others give once, few or many, or a class for an expanded clone.

TRBJ2-2,NA,TRBV7-9,NA,TGTGCCAGCAGCTTAGAGGCTAGCGTGATCGCTGGGGAGCTGTTTTTT,CASSLEASVIAGELFF
TRBJ2-7,NA,TRBV6-2/TRBV6-3,NA,TGTGCCAGCGGCCCCCCCTTCAGGGGAACTTACGAGCAGTACTTC,CASGPPFRGTYEQYF
TRBJ2-1,few,TRBV5-5,TRBD2,TGTGCCAGCAGCTTGAGTGGTAGCGGGGCGCTCTACAATGAGCAGTTCTTC,CASSLSGSGALYNEQFF
TRBJ2-1,NA,TRBV6-1,TRBD2,TGTGCCAGCAGGGGGGACTATTACAATGAGCAGTTCTTC,CASRGDYYNEQFF
TRBJ2-3,NA,TRBV6-2/TRBV6-3,TRBD2,TGTGCCAGCACCACCGGGACTAGCGGCTTTGCAGATACGCAGTATTTT,CASTTGTSGFADTQYF
TRBJ2-7,few,TRBV20-1,NA,TGCAGTGCTAGAGATCTGGAAAAGGGGACCTACGAGCAGTACTTC,CSARDLEKGTYEQYF
TRBJ1-2,few,TRBV9,NA,TGTGCCAGCAGCGTGGAAGAAGGCTATGGCTACACCTTC,CASSVEEGYGYTF
TRBJ1-1,NA,TRBV27,NA,TGTGCCAGCAGTCACACAGAGCTCATGAACACTGAAGCTTTCTTT,CASSHTELMNTEAFF
TRBJ1-4,NA,TRBV12-3/TRBV12-4,TRBD1,TGTGCCAGCAGTTACACAGGGGGACAAAAACTGTTTTTT,CASSYTGGQKLFF
TRBJ1-1,NA,TRBV20-1,NA,TGCAGTGCTAGAGTACCAGGAATCATGAACACTGAAGCTTTCTTT,CSARVPGIMNTEAFF
TRBJ2-1,few,TRBV5-1,NA,TGCGCCAGCAGCTTGTGGCGAGAACGGGAGCAGTTCTTC,CASSLWREREQFF
TRBJ2-7,few,TRBV2,TRBD2,TGTGCCAGCAACCGGGACTACTACGAGCAGTACTTC,CASNRDYYEQYF
TRBJ2-2,NA,TRBV5-1,TRBD2,TGCGCCAGCAGAGCGGGGGCAAGAACCGGGGAGCTGTTTTTT,CASRAGARTGELFF
TRBJ2-1,NA,TRBV6-5,TRBD2,TGTGCCAGCAGTTACTCGAAGACTCTCAAAAGCGGGAGTTACAATGAGCAGTTCTTC,CASSYSKTLKSGSYNEQFF
TRBJ1-1,NA,TRBV5-8,TRBD1,TGTGCCAGCAGCTTGGACGGGACAGAGTTGAACACTGAAGCTTTCTTT,CASSLDGTELNTEAFF
TRBJ2-1,few,TRBV5-1,TRBD2,TGCGCCAGCAGCTCGCTGACTAGCGGGAGATCGAATGAGCAGTTCTTC,CASSSLTSGRSNEQFF
TRBJ1-3,few,TRBV28,TRBD1,TGTGCCAGCAGGACAGGGTCCTCTGGAAACACCATATATTTT,CASRTGSSGNTIYF
TRBJ2-3,few,TRBV7-8,TRBD2,TGTGCCAGCAGAAAAAGGATGGGGGGGACAGATACGCAGTATTTT,CASRKRMGGTDTQYF
TRBJ1-5,few,TRBV20-1,NA,TGCAGCGGTGGGGACATTCCAAATCAGCCCCAGCATTTT,CSGGDIPNQPQHF
TRBJ2-5,NA,TRBV12-3/TRBV12-4,TRBD2,TGTGCCAGCAGTTTATGGAGCGGGAGAACGGGAGAGACCCAGTACTTC,CASSLWSGRTGETQYF
TRBJ1-1,few,TRBV6-2/TRBV6-3,NA,TGTGCCAGCAGTTACGGGAGGGCAGACCAGATCACTGAAGCTTTCTTT,CASSYGRADQITEAFF
TRBJ2-6,NA,TRBV23-1,NA,TGCGCCAGCTGTAAAGGGGTTCCCGGGGCCAACGTCCTGACTTTC,CASCKGVPGANVLTF
TRBJ2-3,many,TRBV29-1,TRBD2,TGCAGCGTCGCGGGTAGCGGGAGGGCCTCAGATACGCAGTATTTT,CSVAGSGRASDTQYF
TRBJ2-6,few,TRBV14,NA,TGTGCCAGCAGCATCCGGGCTGGGGCCAACGTCCTGACTTTC,CASSIRAGANVLTF
TRBJ2-3,many,TRBV12-3/TRBV12-4,NA,TGTGCCAGCAGACTTTCTAGCACAGATACGCAGTATTTT,CASRLSSTDTQYF
TRBJ1-5,NA,TRBV7-9,NA,TGTGCCAGCAGCCAGCTGCCTGGACGGAGCAATCAGCCCCAGCATTTT,CASSQLPGRSNQPQHF